These 2 T cell receptor beta chains originate from one sample sequenced in a study of cytomegalovirus exposure and HLA in healthy donors. The PCR used 60 Vbeta and 13 Jbeta primers. Method: immunoSEQ multiplex PCR; TCRdb's copy keeps in-frame clones and lacks some. This table has roughly 260,000 clones, 70% to 90% appearing once. Sequencing input: PBMCs. The receptor set was obtained from a woman aged 40 to 50 in good health and CMV-seropositive.

The rearrangement uses TRBV2 and TRBJ2-7; no firm D call. Germline CDR1 SNHLY, CDR2 FYNNEI. CDR3 length: 13 residues. V shed 6 bases and J shed 1 base, with 10 bases lying between them. The CDR3 bases are TGTGCCAGCAGGCACGGTTTTTCCTACGAGCAGTACTTC. Translating it yields CASRHGFSYEQYF.

The rearrangement uses TRBV30 and TRBJ1-1; D is unclear. Germline V gives CDR1 GTSNPN, CDR2 SVGIG (reference sequence). The CDR3 is made up of 11 amino acids. The CDR3: CLAVLNTEAFF. Here the CDR3 DNA reads TGTCTGGCAGTACTGAACACTGAAGCTTTCTTT.